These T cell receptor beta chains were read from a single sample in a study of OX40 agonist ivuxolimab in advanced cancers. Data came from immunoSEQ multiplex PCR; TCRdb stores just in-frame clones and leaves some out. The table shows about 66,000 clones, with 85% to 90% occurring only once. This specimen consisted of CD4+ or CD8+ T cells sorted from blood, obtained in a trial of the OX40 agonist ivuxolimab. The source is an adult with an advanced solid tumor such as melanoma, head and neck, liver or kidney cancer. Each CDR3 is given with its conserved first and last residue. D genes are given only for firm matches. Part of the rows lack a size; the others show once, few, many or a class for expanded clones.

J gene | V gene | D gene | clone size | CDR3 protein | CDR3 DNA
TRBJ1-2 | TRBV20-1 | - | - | CSAGGSYGYTF | TGCAGTGCTGGGGGTTCCTATGGCTACACCTTC
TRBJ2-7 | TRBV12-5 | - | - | CASGLVPDGQALSYEQYF | TGTGCTAGTGGTTTGGTCCCCGACGGGCAGGCGCTCTCCTACGAGCAGTACTTC
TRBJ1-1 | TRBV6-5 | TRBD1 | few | CASFGQGAGDTEAFF | TGTGCCAGTTTTGGTCAGGGGGCGGGGGACACTGAAGCTTTCTTT
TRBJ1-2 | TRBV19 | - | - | CASSIIQAPYGYTF | TGTGCCAGTAGTATAATCCAGGCTCCCTATGGCTACACCTTC
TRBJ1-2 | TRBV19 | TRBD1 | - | CASSIPTGNHTF | TGTGCCAGTAGTATCCCGACAGGGAACCACACCTTC
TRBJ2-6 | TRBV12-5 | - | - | CASGLVLDGTSGANVLTF | TGTGCTAGTGGTTTGGTCTTGGACGGAACCTCTGGGGCCAACGTCCTGACTTTC
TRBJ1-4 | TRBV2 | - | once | CASSEVGNEKLFF | TGTGCCAGCAGTGAAGTAGGGAATGAAAAACTGTTTTTT
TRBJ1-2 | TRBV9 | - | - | CASSVARNYGYTF | TGTGCCAGCAGCGTAGCACGGAACTATGGCTACACCTTC
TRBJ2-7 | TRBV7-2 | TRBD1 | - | CASSLETGGYEQYF | TGTGCCAGCAGCTTAGAGACAGGGGGCTACGAGCAGTACTTC
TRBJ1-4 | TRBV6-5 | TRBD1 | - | CASSAGQGNEKLFF | TGTGCCAGCAGTGCGGGACAGGGAAATGAAAAACTGTTTTTT
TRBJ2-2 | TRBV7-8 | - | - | CASSQGLRGLNTGELFF | TGTGCCAGCAGCCAGGGGCTACGGGGACTGAACACCGGGGAGCTGTTTTTT
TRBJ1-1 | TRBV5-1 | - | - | CASSLDLNMNTEAFF | TGCGCCAGCAGCTTGGACCTGAATATGAACACTGAAGCTTTCTTT
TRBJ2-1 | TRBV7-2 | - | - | CASSLGTVNEQFF | TGTGCCAGCAGCTTAGGCACAGTCAATGAGCAGTTCTTC
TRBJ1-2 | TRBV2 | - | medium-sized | CASSATRETSYGYTF | TGTGCCAGCAGTGCCACCCGGGAGACATCCTATGGCTACACCTTC
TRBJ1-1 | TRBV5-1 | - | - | CASSLEGQTGTEAFF | TGCGCCAGCAGCTTGGAAGGCCAAACTGGGACTGAAGCTTTCTTT
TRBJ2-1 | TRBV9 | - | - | CASSVAWLARGYNEQFF | TGTGCCAGCAGCGTAGCTTGGCTAGCGAGAGGGTACAATGAGCAGTTCTTC
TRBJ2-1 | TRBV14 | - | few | CASSQVSSWERSYNEQFF | TGTGCCAGCAGCCAAGTGTCTAGCTGGGAAAGGTCCTACAATGAGCAGTTCTTC
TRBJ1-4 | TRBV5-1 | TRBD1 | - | CASGPGGAEEKLFF | TGCGCCAGCGGACCAGGGGGCGCGGAAGAAAAACTGTTTTTT
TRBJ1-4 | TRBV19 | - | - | CATETRGNEKLFF | TGTGCCACCGAGACTCGGGGTAATGAAAAACTGTTTTTT
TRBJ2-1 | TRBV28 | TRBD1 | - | CASIRRSTGGYNEQFF | TGTGCCAGCATTCGAAGAAGTACAGGGGGATACAATGAGCAGTTCTTC
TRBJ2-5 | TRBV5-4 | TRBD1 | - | CASRTATGGETQYF | TGTGCCAGCAGAACCGCGACAGGGGGAGAGACCCAGTACTTC
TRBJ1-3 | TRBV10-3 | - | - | CAISGIRKRSGNTIYF | TGTGCCATCAGTGGAATCAGGAAACGCTCTGGAAACACCATATATTTT
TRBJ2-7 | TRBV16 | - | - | CASTLQGPYEQYF | TGTGCCAGCACCCTGCAGGGGCCCTACGAGCAGTACTTC
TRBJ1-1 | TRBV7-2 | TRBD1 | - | CASSARQGGTEAFF | TGTGCCAGCAGCGCAAGACAGGGCGGAACTGAAGCTTTCTTT
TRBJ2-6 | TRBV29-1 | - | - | CSPRRDLTGANVLTF | TGCAGCCCGAGGAGGGATCTTACTGGGGCCAACGTCCTGACTTTC
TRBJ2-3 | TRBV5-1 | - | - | CASRTAGQGRIDTQYF | TGCGCCAGCAGAACCGCGGGGCAGGGGAGAATAGATACGCAGTATTTT
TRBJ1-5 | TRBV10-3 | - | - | CAISEVGGNQPQHF | TGTGCCATCAGTGAGGTCGGTGGCAATCAGCCCCAGCATTTT
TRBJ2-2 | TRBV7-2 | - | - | CASSEKTGAVSTGELFF | TGTGCCAGCAGCGAAAAGACAGGAGCAGTCTCCACCGGGGAGCTGTTTTTT
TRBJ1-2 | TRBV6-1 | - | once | CASSSYRTEHYGYTF | TGTGCCAGCAGTTCATACAGGACCGAACACTATGGCTACACCTTC